These 10 T cell receptor beta chains share one sample of origin, sequenced in a study of early T cells in non-severe SARS-CoV-2 infection. Each CDR3 protein gets one entry after TCRdb re-called the 5' RACE reads with MiXCR. The table includes 25,000 to 35,000 distinct CDR3 sequences, under 6% detected once. Sequencing was performed on whole blood. The receptors were gathered from an adult who was a healthcare worker with PCR-confirmed SARS-CoV-2 infection or an uninfected control (not recorded which).

Regarding this clonotype: Possible read error: a much larger clone is one base away. The chain has TRBV13 and TRBJ1-4; D gene ambiguous. Germline CDR1 is PRHDT and CDR2 is FYEKMQ (reference sequence). The CDR3 sequence is 13 residues long. Here the CDR3 DNA reads TGTACCAGCAGCTTAGATGGCGTGCAAAAACTGTTTTTT. Residues: CTSSLDGVQKLFF.

This clonotype was recorded at least ten times. The CDR3 is CASTSSRQGKGAYGYTF. Here the CDR3 DNA reads TGTGCCAGCACTTCCTCCCGACAGGGAAAAGGGGCCTATGGCTACACCTTC. J is TRBJ1-2 and V is TRBV6-5; 7 bases fit TRBD1. V was clipped by 7 bases and J by 4 bases; unmatched bases: 18. The germline V gene has CDR1 MNHEY and CDR2 SVGAGI. The length of the CDR3 is 17 residues.

This clonotype was recorded many times. The J gene is TRBJ2-3, the V gene TRBV2, with 9 bases fitting TRBD2. The CDR3 has 15 amino acids. Germline V lookup: CDR1 SNHLY, CDR2 FYNNEI. V was clipped by 4 bases and J by 2 bases; unmatched bases: 4. CDR3 residues: CASSARTSATDTQYF. Written as DNA, the CDR3 is TGTGCCAGCAGTGCTAGGACTAGCGCCACAGATACGCAGTATTTT.

This clonotype occurred a few times. V gene TRBV18 combines with J gene TRBJ2-7; D is possibly TRBD1 (6 bases). This CDR3 comprises 13 residues. Germline V gene lookup returns CDR1 KGHSH and CDR2 LQKENI. The germline V and J ends were trimmed by 3 bases and 2 bases, with 8 bases remaining between them. CDR3 amino acids: CASSPGQTYEQYV. Here the CDR3 DNA reads TGTGCCAGCTCACCGGGACAAACCTACGAGCAGTACGTC.

At least ten counts were recorded for this clonotype. This rearrangement joins TRBV27 to TRBJ2-1; D is perhaps TRBD2 (6 bases). V lost 5 bases, J lost 7 bases, and 21 bases lay in between. Germline-derived CDR1 and CDR2 are MNHEY and SMNVEV (reference sequence). This CDR3 is 16 amino acids long. This chain's CDR3 is CASSPIEGGIRNEQFF. The CDR3 DNA reads TGTGCCAGCAGTCCTATAGAGGGCGGGATAAGGAATGAGCAGTTCTTC.

This clonotype was seen many times. The rearrangement joins TRBV19 to TRBJ1-2; no clear D gene. The CDR3 has 14 residues. V was pared by 11 bases and J by 7 bases, with 23 bases between. CDR1 LNHDA and CDR2 SQIVND come from the germline V gene (reference sequence). The CDR3 reads CAVTGRRDGSGYTF. The CDR3 DNA reads as TGTGCCGTAACCGGTCGCCGGGATGGAAGTGGCTACACCTTC.

The chain uses TRBV6-2 or TRBV6-3 and TRBJ2-7, with D possibly being TRBD1 (5 bases). The V gene lost 3 bases and the J gene lost 2 bases, with 8 bases spanning the gap. This CDR3 comprises 13 residues. Germline V gene data show CDR1 as MNHEY and CDR2 as SVGEGT. DNA of the CDR3: TGTGCCAGCAGTTATGGGGCAGCCTACGAGCAGTACGTC. Translated, it gives CASSYGAAYEQYV.

This clonotype was recorded many times. The chain joins TRBV7-3 to TRBJ2-1, with D possibly matching TRBD1 (6 bases). The V gene's germline CDR1 is SGHTA and CDR2 FQGTGA. The CDR3 loop spans 16 amino acids. V was trimmed by 5 bases and J by 7 bases, leaving 21 bases between them. The CDR3 DNA is TGTGCCAGCAGCACAGACAAGGGGGTCCCCCCTAATGAGCAGTTCTTC. Translating it yields CASSTDKGVPPNEQFF. Looking up the rest from reference TRBV7-3 and TRBJ2-1 gives the full variable domain: GAGVSQTPSNKVTEKGKYVELRCDPISGHTALYWYRQSLGQGPEFLIYFQGTGAADDSGLPNDRFFAVRPEGSVSTLKIQRTERGDSAVYLCASSTDKGVPPNEQFFGPGTRLTVL.

The table lists this clonotype with a few counts. The chain couples TRBV2 to TRBJ2-1; 7 nucleotides line up with TRBD2. CDR3 size: 16 residues. V trimming: 1 base; J trimming: 8 bases; junction bases outside the gene matches: 11. Germline V CDR1 and CDR2: SNHLY, FYNNEI. DNA for the CDR3: TGTGCCAGCAGTGAAGGTAGCGCGGGAGCGGGTGATGAGCAGTTCTTC. Residues: CASSEGSAGAGDEQFF.

At least ten counts were recorded for this clonotype. This sequence joins TRBV5-6 and TRBJ2-7; a possible D gene is TRBD1 (6 bases). Per the germline V gene, CDR1 is SGHDT and CDR2 is YYEEEE. This CDR3 contains 14 residues. V shed 4 bases and J shed 2 bases, with 13 bases lying between them. CDR3 residues: CASSLMWDTYEQYV. CDR3 bases: TGTGCCAGCAGCCTGATGTGGGACACCTACGAGCAGTACGTC.